One T cell receptor (beta chain) is described in this entry. What it binds is not known. CDR3 length: 13 residues. V dropped 3 bases and J dropped 4; count of bases not matched to a gene: 0. The germline CDR1 and CDR2 sequences are KGHSH and LQKENI. PCR used 60 Vbeta primers and 13 Jbeta primers. Clones were sequenced by immunoSEQ multiplex PCR, and TCRdb holds only the in-frame ones, with some missing. Of approximately 120,000 clones listed, under 80% are singletons. These data originate in a study of cytomegalovirus exposure and HLA in healthy donors. The study's findings and limits: One variant, a missense change in DCLRE1C, was linked in a later analysis to TCR beta V- and J-gene trimming.

V is TRBV18 and J is TRBJ2-5; 9 positions agree with TRBD2. Source material: PBMCs. The source of this sequence is an older woman in good health and CMV-seropositive. The CDR3 loop is CASSPGLAETQYF. The CDR3 DNA reads as TGTGCCAGCTCACCGGGACTAGCAGAGACCCAGTACTTC.